This is a list of T cell receptor beta chains from one sample in a study of beta chain features in type 1 diabetes. Sequenced by immunoSEQ multiplex PCR; TCRdb stores in-frame clones only, minus some. Counted here are some 150,000 clones, about 13% occurring once; the ten biggest clones make up roughly 1.4%. Sequencing was carried out using central memory CD4+ T cells from blood. The origin of the receptors is a man younger than 30 with type 1 diabetes. Both conserved end residues are part of each CDR3. D genes are given only for firm matches. Expanded clones are given a class, and other clones once, few, many or no size at all.

abundance | j_gene | d_gene | v_gene | CDR3nt | CDR3aa
- | TRBJ1-2 | - | TRBV5-4 | TGTGCCAGCAGCAGCGACAGCCTCTATGGCTACACCTTC | CASSSDSLYGYTF
few | TRBJ1-1 | - | TRBV4-1 | TGCGCCAGCAGCCAAGATGGGAGCAGAGACACTGAAGCTTTCTTT | CASSQDGSRDTEAFF
- | TRBJ2-7 | TRBD1 | TRBV30 | TGTGCCTGGAGTGTAGGGGCGACAGGGGGCGCTTTCGAGCAGTACTTC | CAWSVGATGGAFEQYF
- | TRBJ2-7 | - | TRBV6-1 | TGTGCCAGCATTTTGACAGGAGGCTCCTACGAGCAGTACTTC | CASILTGGSYEQYF
- | TRBJ2-2 | TRBD2 | TRBV19 | TGTGCCAGTAAGGAACTAAGCGGGGGGAACACCGGGGAGCTGTTTTTT | CASKELSGGNTGELFF
- | TRBJ2-6 | - | TRBV15 | TGTGCCACCAGCCGGTCCTCTGGGGCCAACGTCCTGACTTTC | CATSRSSGANVLTF
few | TRBJ1-6 | - | TRBV5-4 | TGTGCCAGCAGAGGGGGGCAGGCCGGTCCCCTCCACTTT | CASRGGQAGPLHF
few | TRBJ2-3 | - | TRBV6-5 | TGTGCCAGCAGTGACTTCCGGGACAGCACAGATACGCAGTATTTT | CASSDFRDSTDTQYF
- | TRBJ2-7 | - | TRBV18 | TGTGCCAGCGCACTTCCCGGGAGCTCCTACGAGCAGTACTTC | CASALPGSSYEQYF
- | TRBJ1-5 | - | TRBV6-6 | TGTGCCAGCCAGAGAGGGAGCAATCAGCCCCAGCATTTT | CASQRGSNQPQHF
many | TRBJ2-3 | TRBD2 | TRBV23-1 | TGCGCCCCAGCGGGGGTCCCCCGAGGGACGCAGTATTTT | CAPAGVPRGTQYF
few | TRBJ1-1 | TRBD1 | TRBV9 | TGTGCCAGCAGCGTCCGGGACAGGGGTTCGGGCACTGAAGCTTTCTTT | CASSVRDRGSGTEAFF
few | TRBJ1-1 | - | TRBV28 | TGTGCCTTATTCAGGTTGAACACTGAAGCTTTCTTT | CALFRLNTEAFF
few | TRBJ1-2 | - | TRBV29-1 | TGCAGCGTTGAAGAAGGTGGCTACACCTTC | CSVEEGGYTF
- | TRBJ1-1 | - | TRBV5-4 | TGTGCCAGCAGCTTCGGGTCGATTAACACTGAAGCTTTCTTT | CASSFGSINTEAFF
- | TRBJ2-5 | TRBD1 | TRBV25-1 | TGTGCCAGCAGGAGAACAGGGGGCGGGGAGACCCAGTACTTC | CASRRTGGGETQYF
- | TRBJ1-1 | - | TRBV5-4 | TGTGCCAGCAGCTTGCAGGGGCGGGACACTGAAGCTTTCTTT | CASSLQGRDTEAFF
- | TRBJ2-1 | - | TRBV11-3 | TGTGCCAGCAGCTTAGGGCTAGACAACAATGAGCAGTTCTTC | CASSLGLDNNEQFF